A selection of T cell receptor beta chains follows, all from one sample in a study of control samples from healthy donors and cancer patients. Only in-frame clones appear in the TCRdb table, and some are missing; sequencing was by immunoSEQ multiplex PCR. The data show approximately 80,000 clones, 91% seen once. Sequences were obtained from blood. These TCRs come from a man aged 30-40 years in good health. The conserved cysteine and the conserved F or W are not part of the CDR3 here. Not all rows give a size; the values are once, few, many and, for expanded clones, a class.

ASGPYERWGQATNEKLF	TRBV28	TRBJ1-4	.
ASGGQGYQPQH	TRBV2	TRBJ1-5	.
ASSWRWNEQF	TRBV13	TRBJ2-1	.
ASSPPIQETQY	TRBV18	TRBJ2-5	.
ASTTNRGQETQY	TRBV5-1	TRBJ2-5	.
ASSPPGNEQY	TRBV18	TRBJ2-7	once
ASSQVMNTEAF	TRBV3-1/TRBV3-2	TRBJ1-1	.
ASRGDITNYGYT	TRBV6-6	TRBJ1-2	once
ASSYGDRTEAF	TRBV5-1	TRBJ1-1	.
ASRLIVMNTEAF	TRBV9	TRBJ1-1	many
ASSIAAVFEQF	TRBV19	TRBJ2-1	.
ASSRTGAGSPLH	TRBV19	TRBJ1-6	few
ASSLDRGRAF	TRBV11-1	TRBJ1-1	.
ATSRDLGQNIQPQH	TRBV15	TRBJ1-5	.
ASSLAQGSNEQF	TRBV5-1	TRBJ2-1	.
ASSLRDRDPHRLYNEQF	TRBV14	TRBJ2-1	.
ASSWGQGTMNTEAF	TRBV7-9	TRBJ1-1	.
SVRQGSGNTIY	TRBV29-1	TRBJ1-3	.
ASTARRQESTGELF	TRBV2	TRBJ2-2	.
ASSLRSRQGGGYT	TRBV4-1	TRBJ1-2	once
ASSQDWTGPTGELF	TRBV4-1	TRBJ2-2	.
ASSWGQGARNYEKLF	TRBV5-1	TRBJ1-4	.